Presented here are 30 T cell receptor beta chains from one specimen sequenced in a study of blood T cell repertoires in COVID-19. Sequencing used immunoSEQ multiplex PCR; TCRdb keeps in-frame clones, though not all of them. The table lists hundreds of thousands of clones, approximately 87% of them singletons, with 3% to 3.5% in the top ten. The source material was PBMCs or T cells enriched from blood (not recorded which). These receptor sequences come from a woman aged 50 to 65 in a cohort exposed to, infected with or recovered from COVID-19 (not recorded which).

The J gene is TRBJ2-5, the V gene TRBV4-3; D perhaps matches TRBD2 (7 bases). With 0 bases removed from V and 5 bases from J, the gap between germline ends came to 16 bases. The CDR3 runs 16 residues. Germline V gene sequence: CDR1 LGHNA, CDR2 YSLEER. Written as DNA, the CDR3 is TGCGCCAGCAGCCAAGATCGGGGGGCAGTTCTTGAGACCCAGTACTTC. It codes for CASSQDRGAVLETQYF.

This clone was observed a handful of times. Other DNA sequences in this sample translate to the same CDR3. The chain uses TRBV2 and TRBJ1-1, with 8 bases that match TRBD1. Trimming at V came to 4 bases and at J to 4 bases, leaving 2 bases not matched to a gene. Germline assignment: CDR1 SNHLY and CDR2 FYNNEI. The length of the CDR3 is 13 residues. CDR3 in amino acids: CASSADRGTEAFF. The CDR3 DNA reads TGTGCCAGCAGTGCCGACAGGGGCACTGAAGCTTTCTTT.

The chain recombines TRBV7-6 with TRBJ2-7; no reliable D call. This CDR3 has 12 amino acids. The V and J ends lost 5 bases and 3 bases respectively, with 8 bases between them. Germline-derived CDR1 and CDR2 are SGHVS and FNYEAQ. CDR3 protein: CASSPSGYEQYF. As DNA, the CDR3 is TGTGCCAGCAGCCCTTCAGGCTACGAGCAGTACTTC.

This clone has more than one count but fewer than ten. The V call is TRBV7-2, the J call TRBJ1-1, with a possible D match to TRBD1 (6 bases). V gave up 3 bases and J gave up 1 base, with 12 bases separating them. The germline V gene has CDR1 SGHTA and CDR2 FQGNSA. The length of the CDR3 is 15 residues. In DNA, the CDR3 is TGTGCCAGCAGCTTCGCGGACAGAGCGAACACTGAAGCTTTCTTT. Amino acid sequence: CASSFADRANTEAFF.

The V and J genes are TRBV27 and TRBJ2-1; TRBD2 agrees at 9 bases. This CDR3 contains 15 residues. Germline V gene sequence: CDR1 MNHEY, CDR2 SMNVEV (reference sequence). Trimming at V came to 3 bases and at J to 3 bases, leaving 3 bases not matched to a gene. The CDR3 sequence: CASSLSGGNYNEQFF. CDR3 in DNA: TGTGCCAGCAGTTTGAGCGGGGGGAACTACAATGAGCAGTTCTTC.

The chain carries TRBV3-1 (or the pseudogene TRBV3-2) and TRBJ2-1; 8 positions agree with TRBD1. CDR3 length: 16 residues. Trimming took 4 bases from V and 6 from J; bases not matched to a gene: 11. Germline V gene sequence: CDR1 LGHDT, CDR2 YNNKEL (reference sequence). CDR3 DNA sequence: TGTGCCAGCAGCCTGGGACGACAGGGGATGGGCAATGAGCAGTTCTTC. Translated, it gives CASSLGRQGMGNEQFF.

Only one count was recorded for this clone. V gene TRBV5-3 combines with J gene TRBJ1-2; maybe TRBD1 (6 bases). TRBV5-3 is an ORF; its function is uncertain. V was cut by 4 bases and J by 5 bases, with 9 bases left in between. This CDR3 has 12 amino acids. The CDR3 nucleotides read TGTGCCAGAAGCAACCAGGGGTATGGCTACACCTTC. Its translation is CARSNQGYGYTF.

The chain couples TRBV13 to TRBJ2-3; 8 bases map to TRBD2. Losses at the gene ends were 3 bases for V and 4 bases for J; bases not matched to a gene: 12. The CDR3 has 17 residues. Germline V lookup: CDR1 PRHDT, CDR2 FYEKMQ (reference sequence). This CDR3 reads CASSLGERGPPADTQYF. CDR3 coding DNA: TGTGCCAGCAGCTTGGGGGAGCGGGGGCCACCAGCAGATACGCAGTATTTT. The full variable domain, with the rest looked up from reference TRBV13 and TRBJ2-3, is AAGVIQSPRHLIKEKRETATLKCYPIPRHDTVYWYQQGPGQDPQFLISFYEKMQSDKGSIPDRFSAQQFSDYHSELNMSSLELGDSALYFCASSLGERGPPADTQYFGPGTRLTVL.

The chain has TRBV5-1 and TRBJ2-3; the D gene is possibly TRBD2 (6 bases). This CDR3 region has 13 residues. Trimming pared 4 bases from V and 4 bases from J, leaving 10 bases between. Germline V lookup: CDR1 SGHRS, CDR2 YFSETQ. The CDR3 DNA is TGCGCCAGCAGCCCCGGCGGGGCAGATACGCAGTATTTT. This sequence encodes CASSPGGADTQYF.

The rearrangement links TRBV9 to TRBJ2-5; D remains unclear. CDR3 length equals 12 residues. Trimming left V 3 bases short and J 9 bases short, with 12 bases between. Germline V gene lookup returns CDR1 SGDLS and CDR2 YYNGEE. The CDR3 loop is CASSAPKGAQYF. CDR3 DNA sequence: TGTGCCAGCAGCGCACCGAAAGGAGCCCAGTACTTC.

The chain employs TRBV20-1 and TRBJ1-2; D gene unclear. Trimming removed 3 bases from V and 4 bases from J, with 12 bases in between. Germline values: CDR1 DFQATT, CDR2 SNEGSKA (reference sequence). The CDR3 extends over 13 amino acids. DNA of the CDR3: TGCAGTGCTAGTTTCGGACTGACCTATGGCTACACCTTC. This gives the protein CSASFGLTYGYTF.

The rearrangement links TRBV19 to TRBJ1-2, with a weak D call TRBD1 (6 bases). The germline V gene encodes CDR1 LNHDA and CDR2 SQIVND (reference sequence). Deletions cut 7 bases from V and 6 bases from J, with 27 bases between. CDR3 length: 17 amino acids. The CDR3 sequence: CASIPQSGWQGINGYTF. Written as DNA, the CDR3 is TGTGCCAGTATCCCCCAAAGCGGTTGGCAGGGGATAAATGGCTACACCTTC.

There are a few counts of this clone. The V call is TRBV7-9, the J call TRBJ1-2; TRBD1 is a possible D gene (5 bases). This CDR3 region has 14 residues. The germline gives CDR1 SEHNR, CDR2 FQNEAQ (reference sequence). V lost 1 base and J 4 bases, leaving 10 bases between the germline ends. The CDR3 DNA is TGTGCCAGCAGCTTAGGTCAGGGCACCTATGGCTACACCTTC. Its translation: CASSLGQGTYGYTF. Combining the CDR3 with reference TRBV7-9 and TRBJ1-2 gives the whole variable domain DTGVSQNPRHKITKRGQNVTFRCDPISEHNRLYWYRQTLGQGPEFLTYFQNEAQLEKSRLLSDRFSAERPKGSFSTLEIQRTEQGDSAMYLCASSLGQGTYGYTFGSGTRLTVV.

In its sample, this clone was seen once. The V and J genes are TRBV6-2 or TRBV6-3 and TRBJ1-5; TRBD1 might be the D (6 bases). Deletions cut 0 bases from V and 5 bases from J, with 14 bases between. The CDR3 covers 16 residues. CDR1 and CDR2 (germline): MNHEY, SVGEGT. This CDR3 is CASSYSGQPVYQPQHF. The CDR3 bases are TGTGCCAGCAGTTACTCCGGACAGCCGGTCTATCAGCCCCAGCATTTT.

V is TRBV7-2 and J is TRBJ1-3; 7 nucleotides line up with TRBD1. Germline lookup yields CDR1 SGHTA and CDR2 FQGNSA. This CDR3 is built from 16 residues. J was trimmed by 0 bases and V by 6 bases; bases with no gene match: 8. This CDR3 is CASSLQGGSSGNTIYF. DNA of the CDR3: TGTGCCAGCAGTCTTCAGGGGGGCAGCTCTGGAAACACCATATATTTT.

The chain couples TRBV7-5 to TRBJ2-5; the D segment call TRBD2 is taken from the table without a DNA check. TRBV7-5 is recorded as a pseudogene. This CDR3 region has 15 residues. This CDR3 reads CARSLRAGRQETQYF. CDR3 DNA sequence: TGTGCCAGAAGCTTAAGAGCGGGGCGGCAAGAGACCCAGTACTTC.

The chain links TRBV28 to TRBJ2-6; D is unclear. Germline CDR1 MDHEN, CDR2 SYDVKM. The CDR3 spans 15 residues. V shed 6 bases and J shed 4 bases, with 13 bases lying between them. CDR3 sequence reads: CASSYVGSGANVLTF. CDR3 in DNA: TGTGCCAGCAGCTACGTCGGGTCAGGGGCCAACGTCCTGACTTTC.

The chain recombines TRBV29-1 with TRBJ2-2, with 12 bases fitting TRBD2. CDR1 is SQVTM and CDR2 is ANQGSEA in the germline V gene. The J segment lost 3 bases and the V segment lost 7 bases, leaving 6 bases of the junction unmatched. The CDR3 sequence is 15 residues long. CDR3 sequence: CSAARLAGDTGELFF. Here the CDR3 DNA reads TGCAGCGCGGCTAGACTAGCGGGGGACACCGGGGAGCTGTTTTTT.

The rearrangement links TRBV28 to TRBJ2-2; 8 bases map to TRBD1. V was clipped by 5 bases and J by 3 bases; unmatched bases: 11. The V gene's germline CDR1 is MDHEN and CDR2 SYDVKM. CDR3 length equals 17 residues. CDR3 amino acids: CASSVLGRGQDTGELFF. The DNA of the CDR3 is TGTGCCAGCAGTGTTTTGGGCAGGGGGCAGGACACCGGGGAGCTGTTTTTT.

This chain links TRBV19 with TRBJ2-3, with D tentatively TRBD2 (6 bases). This CDR3 has 15 amino acids. Trimming took off 4 bases at V and 2 bases at J, with 13 bases between the two ends. The germline gives CDR1 LNHDA, CDR2 SQIVND (reference sequence). CDR3 region: CASSSSGTHTDTQYF. In DNA, the CDR3 is TGTGCCAGTAGTAGCTCCGGGACTCACACAGATACGCAGTATTTT.

This clone was seen a single time. This rearrangement joins TRBV5-1 to TRBJ1-4, with D uncertain. V gave up 3 bases and J gave up 0 bases, with 9 bases separating them. Germline CDR1 and CDR2: SGHRS and YFSETQ. This CDR3 is 15 amino acids long. The CDR3 nucleotides read TGCGCCAGCAGCTCTAACAGTGCAACTAATGAAAAACTGTTTTTT. Amino acids: CASSSNSATNEKLFF.

The chain has TRBV5-1 and TRBJ2-1; a possible D gene is TRBD2 (7 bases). This CDR3 contains 17 residues. Germline V gives CDR1 SGHRS, CDR2 YFSETQ. The germline V and J ends were trimmed by 4 bases and 4 bases, with 21 bases remaining between them. As DNA, the CDR3 is TGCGCCAGCAGCCTCCTGGTGGAGGGGGGGCTTTACAATGAGCAGTTCTTC. It translates to CASSLLVEGGLYNEQFF.

This chain joins TRBV5-1 and TRBJ2-6; 7 positions agree with TRBD1. Germline V gene lookup returns CDR1 SGHRS and CDR2 YFSETQ. The CDR3 is 17 amino acids. Germline trimming cut 0 bases from V and 2 bases from J; bases unmatched to any gene: 5. CDR3 residues: CASSLETGRAGANVLTF. The CDR3, as DNA: TGCGCCAGCAGCTTGGAGACAGGGCGCGCTGGGGCCAACGTCCTGACTTTC.

CDR3 bases: TGCGCCAGCAGCTTGGGACACATCAGCTCCTACGAGCAGTACTTC. The encoded protein is CASSLGHISSYEQYF. The chain is built from TRBV5-1 and TRBJ2-7; D gene ambiguous. Trimming removed 0 bases from V and 0 bases from J, with 10 bases in between. This CDR3 has 15 residues. The germline gives CDR1 SGHRS, CDR2 YFSETQ.

This chain joins TRBV29-1 and TRBJ2-7; maybe TRBD2 (5 bases). V lost 3 bases and J lost 2, with 5 bases in between. Germline V gene sequence: CDR1 SQVTM, CDR2 ANQGSEA. The CDR3 is 11 amino acids. Here the CDR3 reads CSVEGAYEQYF. CDR3 sequence (DNA): TGCAGCGTTGAGGGAGCCTACGAGCAGTACTTC.

This clone showed up just a few times. V usage is TRBV7-6 and J usage is TRBJ1-2, with 7 bases fitting TRBD1. The germline V gene encodes CDR1 SGHVS and CDR2 FNYEAQ. V dropped 5 bases and J dropped 2; count of bases not matched to a gene: 2. The CDR3 is 13 amino acids. Here the CDR3 DNA reads TGTGCCAGCAGCCCGACAGGGAACTATGGCTACACCTTC. This translates into CASSPTGNYGYTF.

The chain uses TRBV27 and TRBJ1-1; a weak D match, TRBD1 (5 bases). V lost 2 bases to trimming and J lost 5 bases, with 12 bases between them. This CDR3 contains 14 residues. Germline assignment: CDR1 MNHEY and CDR2 SMNVEV (reference sequence). The CDR3 sequence is CASSLIGGSTEAFF. CDR3 coding DNA: TGTGCCAGCAGTTTAATCGGGGGGAGTACTGAAGCTTTCTTT.

The genes are TRBV28 and TRBJ2-6, with a weak D call TRBD2 (6 bases). The CDR3 covers 16 residues. The ends were cut back, 2 bases at V and 2 bases at J, with 10 bases in the middle. Looked up from germline, CDR1 is MDHEN and CDR2 is SYDVKM. The CDR3: CASSLPGGAGANVLTF. CDR3 coding DNA: TGTGCCAGCAGTTTACCTGGAGGGGCTGGGGCCAACGTCCTGACTTTC.

The chain couples TRBV7-2 to TRBJ2-2, with 7 nucleotides matching TRBD1. The germline V gene encodes CDR1 SGHTA and CDR2 FQGNSA. The V segment lost 4 bases and the J segment 3 bases; nucleotides outside the gene matches: 8. The CDR3 contains 16 residues. The CDR3 region has the DNA TGTGCCAGCAGCTCACAGGGGTCCCTTTACACCGGGGAGCTGTTTTTT. Translation gives CASSSQGSLYTGELFF.

The genes are TRBV5-1 and TRBJ1-4, with 7 bases lining up with TRBD1. Germline assignment: CDR1 SGHRS and CDR2 YFSETQ. The CDR3 is made up of 16 amino acids. Germline trimming cut 0 bases from V and 8 bases from J; bases unmatched to any gene: 10. CDR3 coding DNA: TGCGCCAGCAGCTTGGCCCTTCAGGGGGTAGGAGAAAAACTGTTTTTT. This gives the protein CASSLALQGVGEKLFF.